Following are 7 T cell receptor beta chains from one sample sequenced in a study of blood T cell repertoires in COVID-19. TCRdb keeps only in-frame clones here, not all; method: immunoSEQ multiplex PCR. The data contain 100,000 to 150,000 clones, more than 70% of them singletons. Specimen: peripheral blood. The receptors originated from an elderly woman with acute or convalescent COVID-19.

The CDR3 spells CARSLVNTGGIGNTEAFF. The CDR3 DNA sequence: TGTGCCAGAAGCTTGGTTAATACAGGGGGGATAGGGAACACTGAAGCTTTCTTT. The V and J genes are TRBV5-3 and TRBJ1-1; 8 bases fit TRBD1. TRBV5-3 is given ORF status, its function remaining uncertain. CDR3 length: 18 residues. With V trimmed by 0 bases and J by 1 base, 11 bases remained unmatched.

In DNA form, the CDR3 reads TGTGCCAGCAGCAATTGGGCAGCCAAGGGCTACACCTTC. This gives the protein CASSNWAAKGYTF. This chain joins TRBV21-1 and TRBJ1-2; no check of the table's D call, TRBD1, against the DNA was made. TRBV21-1 is a pseudogene locus. The CDR3 runs to 13 residues.

The CDR3 sequence is CASSLRTGDHEQYF. For the CDR3, the DNA is TGTGCCAGCAGCCTAAGGACAGGGGACCACGAGCAGTACTTC. The chain combines TRBV7-3 with TRBJ2-7, with 9 bases that match TRBD1. V shed 5 bases and J 5 bases; nucleotides not matched to a gene: 7. This CDR3 region has 14 residues. Germline CDR1 and CDR2: SGHTA and FQGTGA.

The rearrangement joins TRBV7-2 to TRBJ1-4, with D possibly matching TRBD1 (6 bases). This CDR3 region has 14 residues. The germline V gene has CDR1 SGHTA and CDR2 FQGNSA. V was clipped by 5 bases and J by 3 bases, with 10 bases between them. The CDR3 reads CASSIGGANEKLFF. In nucleotides, the CDR3 is TGTGCCAGCAGCATAGGGGGGGCTAATGAAAAACTGTTTTTT.

This chain links TRBV28 with TRBJ1-3; the D gene is possibly TRBD1 (6 bases). Trimming pared 5 bases from V and 3 bases from J, leaving 11 bases between. Germline lookup yields CDR1 MDHEN and CDR2 SYDVKM. This CDR3 spans 14 amino acids. The chain's CDR3 is CASSPPGVGNTIYF. CDR3 DNA: TGTGCCAGCAGTCCCCCAGGGGTTGGAAACACCATATATTTT.

This clone was seen only a few times. CDR3 sequence reads: CASSQASGNSYNEQFF. The DNA for the CDR3 is TGTGCCAGCAGCCAGGCAAGCGGAAATTCCTACAATGAGCAGTTCTTC. This chain uses TRBV4-2 with TRBJ2-1; D perhaps matches TRBD2 (5 bases). The germline V gene encodes CDR1 LGHNA and CDR2 YNFKEQ. The CDR3 is made up of 16 amino acids. V was trimmed by 3 bases and J by 1 base, leaving 13 bases between them.

V usage is TRBV7-2 and J usage is TRBJ2-7; 10 nucleotides align to TRBD1. The CDR3 has 14 residues. V trimming: 3 bases; J trimming: 6 bases; junction bases outside the gene matches: 5. CDR1 is SGHTA and CDR2 is FQGNSA in the germline V gene. The CDR3 loop reads CASSFDRGQGEQYF. The CDR3 DNA reads TGTGCCAGCAGCTTCGACAGGGGGCAAGGCGAGCAGTACTTC.